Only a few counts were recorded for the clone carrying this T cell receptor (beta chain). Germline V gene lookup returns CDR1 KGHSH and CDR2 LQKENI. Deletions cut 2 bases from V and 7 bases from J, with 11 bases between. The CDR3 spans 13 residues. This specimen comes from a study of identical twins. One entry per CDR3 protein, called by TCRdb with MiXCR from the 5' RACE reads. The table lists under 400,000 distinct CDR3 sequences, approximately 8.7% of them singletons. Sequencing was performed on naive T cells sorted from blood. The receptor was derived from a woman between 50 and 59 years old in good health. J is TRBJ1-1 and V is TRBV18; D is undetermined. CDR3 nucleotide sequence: TGTGCCAGCTCACCAGAGGGAATTGGTGAAGCTTTCTTT. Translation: CASSPEGIGEAFF.